The rows below give T cell receptor beta chains drawn from one sample of a study of early T cells in non-severe SARS-CoV-2 infection. MiXCR was run by TCRdb on the 5' RACE reads, yielding one entry per CDR3 protein. The table lists tens of thousands of distinct CDR3 sequences, roughly 8.4% of them singletons. Sequencing was performed on whole blood. The receptors derive from an adult who was a healthcare worker with PCR-confirmed SARS-CoV-2 infection or an uninfected control (not recorded which). CDR3s include the opening cysteine and the closing phenylalanine or tryptophan. Fields, in order: clone size, V gene, D gene, J gene, CDR3 DNA, CDR3 protein. A D gene is named only where the DNA matches it firmly. Rows may omit the clone size; those that give it use once, few, many or a size class.

>many|TRBV7-6|NA|TRBJ2-7
TGTGCCACCACTCCCCTCGGACACTCCTACGAGCAGTACTTC
CATTPLGHSYEQYF
>many|TRBV7-9|TRBD2|TRBJ2-1
TGTGCCAGCAGCTTACCGGGACTAGCGGGTCCCTCCTACAATGAGCAGTTCTTC
CASSLPGLAGPSYNEQFF
>many|TRBV14|NA|TRBJ2-7
TGTGCCAGCAGCTCGACAGGAAAGATATACGAGCAGTACTTC
CASSSTGKIYEQYF
>many|TRBV3-1|NA|TRBJ1-1
TGTGCCAGCAGCCAAGGGACATGGGGGAAAAAAAACACTGAAGCTTTCTTT
CASSQGTWGKKNTEAFF
>many|TRBV29-1|NA|TRBJ2-3
TGCAGCGTGGCCGGGTCGAGGGATTTTTTTGGCACAGATACGCAGTATTTT
CSVAGSRDFFGTDTQYF
>many|TRBV3-1|TRBD2|TRBJ2-7
TGTGCCAGCAGCCAAGGGCCTAGCGGAGGCTACGAGCAGTACTTC
CASSQGPSGGYEQYF
>few|TRBV6-2/TRBV6-3|NA|TRBJ2-3
TGTGCCAGCAGCTATGGGGGTACGCAGTATTTT
CASSYGGTQYF
>many|TRBV7-2|TRBD1|TRBJ2-1
TGTGCCAGCAGCTCCCCCGGGGACAGGGGGCTGGGCAATGAGCAGTTCTTC
CASSSPGDRGLGNEQFF
>once|TRBV29-1|TRBD1|TRBJ2-1
TGCAGCGTTGGTGGGACAGGGTTACGGAATGAGCAGTTCTTC
CSVGGTGLRNEQFF
>NA|TRBV11-2|NA|TRBJ2-7
TGTGCCAGCAGCTACGGGGCTGTCGACGGGTACGAGCAGTACTTC
CASSYGAVDGYEQYF
>many|TRBV6-4|NA|TRBJ2-1
TGTGCCAGCAGCCTCAGCTCCAACAATGAGCAGTTCTTC
CASSLSSNNEQFF
>NA|TRBV23-1|NA|TRBJ1-4
TGCGCCAGCAGTCAATTCCGGGGGGATCTCACTCCTGCGGGTGAAAAACTGTTTTTT
CASSQFRGDLTPAGEKLFF
>few|TRBV30|NA|TRBJ2-1
TGTGCCTTTACCCCCCGGGACTCCCAGGATGAGCAGTTCTTC
CAFTPRDSQDEQFF
>many|TRBV7-9|NA|TRBJ1-1
TGTGCCTTCACGGTAGGACGAGACATGAACACTGAAGCTTTCTTT
CAFTVGRDMNTEAFF
>few|TRBV7-3|NA|TRBJ2-1
TGTGCCAGCAGTTGGGACCAAAGCTCCTACAATGAGCAGTTCTTC
CASSWDQSSYNEQFF
>NA|TRBV3-1|NA|TRBJ2-3
TGTGCCAGCAGCCGCCTTAGCACAGATACGCAGTATTTT
CASSRLSTDTQYF
>NA|TRBV7-2|TRBD1|TRBJ2-7
TGTGCCAGCAGCGTAGGACAGGGCCCCTACGAGCAGTACTTC
CASSVGQGPYEQYF
>few|TRBV28|NA|TRBJ2-3
TGTGCCAGCAGTTCCTCCGCCGGGTCCCGGGACGATACGCAGTATTTT
CASSSSAGSRDDTQYF
>NA|TRBV2|NA|TRBJ2-1
TGTGCCAGCAGTGAAGGGGAACCCCGGTTCTTC
CASSEGEPRFF
>many|TRBV7-8|NA|TRBJ2-7
TGTGCCAGCAGCTCGCGGACAGCCTACGAGCAGTACTTC
CASSSRTAYEQYF
>few|TRBV7-9|NA|TRBJ2-7
TGTGCCAGCAGCCCCTCGTTGCCGCGACCCGAGCAGTACTTC
CASSPSLPRPEQYF
>NA|TRBV5-6|NA|TRBJ1-1
TGTGCCAGCAGCTTGGAGTCAGGGTTGGGCACTGAAGCTTTCTTT
CASSLESGLGTEAFF
>many|TRBV27|TRBD1|TRBJ2-7
TGTGCCAGCAGTACTCACAGGGGTCGGCAGTACTTC
CASSTHRGRQYF
>few|TRBV9|TRBD2|TRBJ2-2
TGTGCCAGCAGCCCACCTAGCGGGAGAACGACCGGGGAGCTGTTTTTT
CASSPPSGRTTGELFF
>few|TRBV7-2|NA|TRBJ1-3
TGTGCCAGCAGCTTAGAGGGTCTCGTTGGAAACACCATATATTTT
CASSLEGLVGNTIYF
>many|TRBV27|NA|TRBJ1-5
TGTGCCAGCAGTTTGCGGGGCCATCAGCCCCAGCATTTT
CASSLRGHQPQHF
>many|TRBV7-6|TRBD2|TRBJ2-1
TGTGCCAGCAGCTTAGCTCGACTAGCGGGAGGGGGAAATGAGCAGTTCTTC
CASSLARLAGGGNEQFF
>NA|TRBV20-1|NA|TRBJ2-3
TGCAGTGACGTGACCGGGGATACGCAGTATTTT
CSDVTGDTQYF
>NA|TRBV7-3|TRBD2|TRBJ2-1
TGTGCCAGCAGCCCCCGTGGTAGCGGGAGAACAGGGTCCTACAATGAGCAGTTCTTC
CASSPRGSGRTGSYNEQFF
>few|TRBV12-3/TRBV12-4|TRBD2|TRBJ2-2
TGTGCCAGCAGCGGACTAGATGACACCGGGGAGCTGTTTTTT
CASSGLDDTGELFF
>many|TRBV29-1|NA|TRBJ2-1
TGCAGCGTGGCACGGGGAGAGCAGTTCTTC
CSVARGEQFF
>NA|TRBV11-2|NA|TRBJ1-2
TGTGCCAGCAGCTTAGGCAGGGGCAACTATGGCTACACCTTC
CASSLGRGNYGYTF
>NA|TRBV5-4|TRBD2|TRBJ2-5
TGTGCCAGCAGCCGGGGACTAGCGGAAGACGAGACCCAGTACTTC
CASSRGLAEDETQYF
>many|TRBV29-1|NA|TRBJ1-1
TGCAGCGCCGGGGCCAACACTGAAGCTTTCTTT
CSAGANTEAFF
>NA|TRBV19|NA|TRBJ1-2
TGTGCCAGTAGTCCCGGGACCGGGAATGGCTATGGCTACACCTTC
CASSPGTGNGYGYTF
>many|TRBV12-3/TRBV12-4|TRBD2|TRBJ2-3
TGTGCCAGCAGAAAGACTAGCGGCACAGATACGCAGTATTTT
CASRKTSGTDTQYF
>many|TRBV10-2|TRBD2|TRBJ2-1
TGCGCCAGCAGGGCCGGTTCGCCTAGCGGGAATGAGCAGTTCTTC
CASRAGSPSGNEQFF
>few|TRBV24-1|TRBD2|TRBJ2-1
TGTGCCACCAGTGGTTCTCTAGCGGTCTCCTACAATGAGCAGTTCTTC
CATSGSLAVSYNEQFF
>few|TRBV19|NA|TRBJ2-3
TGTGCCAGTAGTATAGGACCCCTAGATACGCAGTATTTT
CASSIGPLDTQYF
>many|TRBV6-4|TRBD2|TRBJ2-3
TGTGCCAGCAGTGAAGTAGCGGGGACCACAGATACGCAGTATTTT
CASSEVAGTTDTQYF
>NA|TRBV9|NA|TRBJ2-1
TGTGCCAGCAGCCAACCCCGGTGGGGAAAATCCTACAATGAGCAGTTCTTC
CASSQPRWGKSYNEQFF
>many|TRBV6-1|TRBD1|TRBJ2-4
TGTGCCAGCAGGGAGAGACAGGGCGTCAGCAAAAACATTCAGTACTTC
CASRERQGVSKNIQYF
>NA|TRBV20-1|NA|TRBJ1-2
TGCAGTGCTAGAGAAAGGGGGACGAGCGGCTACACCTTC
CSARERGTSGYTF
>few|TRBV20-1|NA|TRBJ2-1
TGCAGTGCTAGATGGGCTAGCGACAATGAGCAGTTCTTC
CSARWASDNEQFF
>many|TRBV7-3|NA|TRBJ1-1
TGTGCCAGCAGCTTAAACCGTGGCGAAGCTTTCTTT
CASSLNRGEAFF
>many|TRBV29-1|TRBD1|TRBJ2-7
TGCAGCGTTAAGGACAGGGCCTCCTACGAGCAGTACTTC
CSVKDRASYEQYF
>many|TRBV6-5|NA|TRBJ1-1
TGTGCCAGCAGAGGATTGACGGCAATGAACACTGAAGCTTTCTTT
CASRGLTAMNTEAFF
>medium-sized|TRBV7-9|NA|TRBJ2-5
TGTGCCAGCAGCTCCCAAGAGACCCAGTACTTC
CASSSQETQYF
>many|TRBV7-2|NA|TRBJ1-4
TGTGCCAGCAGCTTAGGAGGAAAAAATGAAAAACTGTTTTTT
CASSLGGKNEKLFF
>many|TRBV28|NA|TRBJ2-3
TGTGCCACCCGGGGGGCGGGAGCCACAGATACGCAGTATTTT
CATRGAGATDTQYF
>many|TRBV30|NA|TRBJ2-1
TGTGCCTGGAGTGGAGGGAGCTCCTACAATGAGCAGTTCTTC
CAWSGGSSYNEQFF
>NA|TRBV15|TRBD1|TRBJ2-7
TGTGCCACCAGCACCCCTTTGGGACAGGGGGCGGAATACGAGCAGTACTTC
CATSTPLGQGAEYEQYF
>many|TRBV7-2|NA|TRBJ2-1
TGTGCCAGCAGCTTTCAATTCTTCAATGAGCAGTTCTTC
CASSFQFFNEQFF